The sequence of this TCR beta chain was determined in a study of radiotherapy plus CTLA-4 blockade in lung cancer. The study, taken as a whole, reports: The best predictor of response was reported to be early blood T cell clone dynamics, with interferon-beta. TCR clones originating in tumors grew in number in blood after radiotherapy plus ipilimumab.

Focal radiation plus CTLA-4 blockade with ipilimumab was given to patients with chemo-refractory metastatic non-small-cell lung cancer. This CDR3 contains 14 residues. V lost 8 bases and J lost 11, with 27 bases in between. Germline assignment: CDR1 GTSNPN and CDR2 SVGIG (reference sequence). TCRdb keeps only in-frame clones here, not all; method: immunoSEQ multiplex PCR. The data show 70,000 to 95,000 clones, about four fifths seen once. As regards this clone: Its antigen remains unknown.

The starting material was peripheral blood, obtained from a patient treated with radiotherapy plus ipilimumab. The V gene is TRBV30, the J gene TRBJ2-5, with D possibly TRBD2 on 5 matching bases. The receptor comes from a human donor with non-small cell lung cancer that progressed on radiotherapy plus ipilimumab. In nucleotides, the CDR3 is TGTGCCGGCCGGAGTGGACCCGGAGGTATCGGTCAGTACTTC. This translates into CAGRSGPGGIGQYF.